The source of this T cell receptor beta chain is a study of chemoradiotherapy in HPV16-positive cancers. About the study: Candidate HPV-specific clones and shared TCR motifs came from a couple of HPV16-positive patients. General study points: HPV-responsive T-cell expansion during chemoradiotherapy was linked to improved recurrence-free survival in HPV16-positive patients. The functional HPV-specific definition rests on just a couple of HPV16-positive patients.

For this clone: Its antigen remains unknown.

Here immunoSEQ multiplex PCR was the method, and the copy in TCRdb shows in-frame clones only, minus some. Of 25,000 to 35,000 clones in the sample, over 80% were seen once. Trimming cost V 6 bases and J 4 bases; bases outside gene matches: 8. CDR3 length equals 15 residues. CDR1 MNHEY and CDR2 SVGAGI come from the germline V gene. The source material was blood, sampled from a patient who underwent chemoradiotherapy. The chain links TRBV6-5 to TRBJ1-3; TRBD1 aligns across 8 bases. The receptor was derived from a human donor with HPV-associated anogenital cancer. CDR3 coding DNA: TGTGCCAGCAGGGGCCATACAGGGGGAGGAAACACCATATATTTT. The encoded protein is CASRGHTGGGNTIYF.